Each of the 29 T cell receptor beta chains below was sequenced from the same sample in a study of shared clonotypes between healthy human individuals. The data were produced by immunoSEQ multiplex PCR, yet TCRdb's version contains in-frame clones alone and is incomplete. This sample carries about 2.1 million clones, 93% of them seen once, and the ten largest clones take about 1.7%. Naive CD8 cells lacked CD45RO, underwent positive selection for CCR7 and left out terminally differentiated effector memory CD45RA+ cells. The sequencing sample was made of naive CD8+ T cells from PBMCs. The receptors come from a man aged 18 to 29 in good health. Some clones in this sample may be carry-over from other donors' samples.

The rearrangement links TRBV28 to TRBJ1-2, with a possible D match to TRBD1 (5 bases). The CDR3 has 14 residues. Per germline, CDR1 MDHEN and CDR2 SYDVKM. The ends were cut back, 2 bases at V and 3 bases at J, with 10 bases in the middle. CDR3 nucleotides: TGTGCCAGCAGTTTAGCCGACAGCCACTATGGCTACACCTTC. It translates to CASSLADSHYGYTF.

CDR3 sequence (DNA): TGTGCCACCAGCCAGGGACAGGGCCCCTACGAGCAGTACTTC. Translation gives CATSQGQGPYEQYF. J is TRBJ2-7 and V is TRBV15, with TRBD1 matching 9 bases. In germline, CDR1 is LNHNV, CDR2 YYDKDF (reference sequence). V lost 5 bases and J lost 2; bases outside the gene matches: 4. The CDR3 extends over 14 amino acids. The full variable domain, completed using reference TRBV15 and TRBJ2-7, is DAMVIQNPRYQVTQFGKPVTLSCSQTLNHNVMYWYQQKSSQAPKLLFHYYDKDFNNEADTPDNFQSRRPNTSFCFLDIRSPGLGDTAMYLCATSQGQGPYEQYFGPGTRLTVT.

This chain joins TRBV19 and TRBJ2-7, with TRBD2 as a possible D gene (5 bases). The CDR3 is 13 residues long. V was clipped by 7 bases and J by 6 bases, with 16 bases between them. The germline gives CDR1 LNHDA, CDR2 SQIVND (reference sequence). CDR3 nucleotides: TGTGCCAGTAACTCACTAGGGAGTCGCGAGCAGTACTTC. Protein: CASNSLGSREQYF.

The rearrangement uses TRBV14 and TRBJ2-1; D possibly corresponds to TRBD1 (6 bases). CDR3 length equals 13 residues. The V end was cut by 5 bases, the J end by 7 bases, with 12 bases between. Germline CDR1 is SGHDN and CDR2 is FVKESK. The CDR3 DNA reads TGTGCCAGCAGCAATCACAGGGCGAATGAGCAGTTCTTC. Translating it yields CASSNHRANEQFF.

This clone was observed once. The V gene is TRBV5-8, the J gene TRBJ2-7; D may be TRBD2 (6 bases). The CDR3 extends over 14 amino acids. Between the trimmed V and J ends, which lost 2 bases and 2 bases, there was a span of 11 bases. The V gene's germline CDR1 is SGHTS and CDR2 YDEGEE. The CDR3 spells CASSFEGLTYEQYF. Here the CDR3 DNA reads TGTGCCAGCAGCTTTGAGGGACTTACCTACGAGCAGTACTTC. The entire variable domain, with the rest obtained from reference TRBV5-8 and TRBJ2-7, is as follows: EAGVTQSPTHLIKTRGQQATLRCSPISGHTSVYWYQQALGLGLQFLLWYDEGEERNRGNFPPRFSGRQFPNYSSELNVNALELEDSALYLCASSFEGLTYEQYFGPGTRLTVT.

This clone is a singleton in its sample. The genes are TRBV4-3 and TRBJ2-7; D may be TRBD2 (5 bases). Looked up from germline, CDR1 is LGHNA and CDR2 is YSLEER. V shed 4 bases and J shed 6 bases, with 13 bases lying between them. The CDR3 totals 13 residues. DNA for the CDR3: TGCGCCAGCAGCCCGGCCGTTGGACTCGAGCAGTACTTC. Amino acid sequence: CASSPAVGLEQYF.

CDR3 in DNA: TGTGCCAGCCTAGCGGACGACTACGAGCAGTACTTC. This encodes CASLADDYEQYF. The chain carries TRBV19 and TRBJ2-7; TRBD2 agrees at 7 bases. Germline V lookup: CDR1 LNHDA, CDR2 SQIVND (reference sequence). The CDR3 length is 12 residues. The junction had 5 bases not matched to a gene; V was cut back by 9 bases and J by 3 bases.

The V call is TRBV7-8, the J call TRBJ1-2; 8 bases map to TRBD1. V was clipped by 5 bases and J by 4 bases; unmatched bases: 6. In germline, CDR1 is SGHVS, CDR2 FQNEAQ. There are 14 residues in the CDR3. The CDR3, as DNA: TGTGCCAGCAGCCTTGGACAGGGTAGCTATGGCTACACCTTC. Translated, it gives CASSLGQGSYGYTF.

This chain links TRBV7-8 with TRBJ2-1; D possibly corresponds to TRBD1 (6 bases). This CDR3 comprises 17 residues. Germline CDR1 reads SGHVS; CDR2 reads FQNEAQ. The V end was cut by 3 bases, the J end by 4 bases, with 19 bases between. The CDR3 reads CASSFIQGPLLYNEQFF. The CDR3 DNA reads as TGTGCCAGCAGCTTTATACAGGGTCCCCTCCTGTACAATGAGCAGTTCTTC.

The rearrangement uses TRBV14 and TRBJ2-7; no clear D. V lost 0 bases to trimming and J lost 5 bases, with 5 bases between them. CDR3 length: 12 residues. Germline V lookup: CDR1 SGHDN, CDR2 FVKESK. The CDR3 nucleotides are TGTGCCAGCAGCCAAGAGTTCAACGAGCAGTACTTC. Protein sequence: CASSQEFNEQYF.

A note on this clone: The sample has other DNA sequences that encode this CDR3 too. The DNA for the CDR3 is TGTGCCAGCAGCGTAGGTGGGACAGGTGATGAAAAACTGTTTTTT. Its translation: CASSVGGTGDEKLFF. The chain carries TRBV9 and TRBJ1-4, with 8 positions matching TRBD1. The J segment lost 6 bases and the V segment lost 0 bases, leaving 4 bases of the junction unmatched. Germline V gene data show CDR1 as SGDLS and CDR2 as YYNGEE. This CDR3 has 15 residues.

The rearrangement uses TRBV28 and TRBJ2-3; 9 bases match TRBD1. V was clipped by 8 bases and J by 8 bases; unmatched bases: 8. The CDR3 is 13 residues long. The V gene's germline CDR1 is MDHEN and CDR2 SYDVKM. In DNA, the CDR3 is TGTGCCAGCTTGTACACGACAGGGGGTACGCAGTATTTT. This codes for CASLYTTGGTQYF.

The CDR3 reads CASSYQGGNTEAFF. The CDR3 nucleotides are TGTGCCAGCAGTTATCAGGGGGGGAACACTGAAGCTTTCTTT. V and J are TRBV27 and TRBJ1-1; the match to TRBD1 covers 7 bases. There are 14 residues in the CDR3. The V gene end was trimmed by 4 bases and the J gene end by 1 base; junction bases not matched to a gene: 3. From germline, CDR1 is MNHEY and CDR2 SMNVEV (reference sequence).

The gene calls are TRBV28 and TRBJ2-1; the match to TRBD2 covers 9 bases. V lost 4 bases to trimming and J lost 2 bases; unmatched junction nucleotides: 6. CDR3 length: 16 amino acids. CDR1 and CDR2 from the germline V gene are MDHEN and SYDVKM. The chain's CDR3 is CASSSSGRWPYNEQFF. CDR3 sequence (DNA): TGTGCCAGCAGTTCAAGCGGGAGGTGGCCCTACAATGAGCAGTTCTTC.

The rearrangement joins TRBV28 to TRBJ1-2; no firm D call. Germline V gives CDR1 MDHEN, CDR2 SYDVKM. The CDR3 runs 13 residues. Trimming pared 3 bases from V and 1 base from J, leaving 6 bases between. The CDR3 region is CASSFFSNYGYTF. Here the CDR3 DNA reads TGTGCCAGCAGTTTTTTCAGTAACTATGGCTACACCTTC.

The chain recombines TRBV2 with TRBJ2-3; 7 nucleotides align to TRBD1. The CDR3 is 13 amino acids. CDR1 is SNHLY and CDR2 is FYNNEI in the germline V gene. The V and J ends lost 6 bases and 2 bases, in that order; junction bases with no gene match: 2. CDR3 loop: CASRTGNTDTQYF. CDR3 bases: TGTGCCAGCAGGACAGGGAACACAGATACGCAGTATTTT.

A note on this clone: Other DNA sequences in the sample encode the same CDR3. The chain links TRBV6-6 to TRBJ2-7; D remains unclear. The length of the CDR3 is 11 residues. The V gene lost 2 bases and the J gene lost 6 bases, with 5 bases spanning the gap. Germline V CDR1 and CDR2: MNHNY, SVGAGI (reference sequence). The CDR3 nucleotides are TGTGCCAGCAGTTACGGTGGCGAGCAGTACTTC. Translating it yields CASSYGGEQYF.

This rearrangement joins TRBV5-1 to TRBJ1-2; possible D gene TRBD1, 5 bases. The germline V and J ends were trimmed by 5 bases and 1 base, with 15 bases remaining between them. The CDR3 contains 15 residues. The germline V gene has CDR1 SGHRS and CDR2 YFSETQ. The CDR3 loop is CASRLGAGGNYGYTF. In DNA form, the CDR3 reads TGCGCCAGCAGATTAGGCGCGGGGGGTAACTATGGCTACACCTTC.

The rearrangement links TRBV28 to TRBJ1-2, with no clear D. The V gene's germline CDR1 is MDHEN and CDR2 SYDVKM. The CDR3 has 15 amino acids. V shed 6 bases and J shed 3 bases, with 17 bases lying between them. The CDR3 is CASRPGWRADYGYTF. As DNA, the CDR3 is TGTGCCAGCAGGCCGGGTTGGAGGGCGGACTATGGCTACACCTTC.

V is TRBV14 and J is TRBJ1-2; TRBD1 is a possible D gene (5 bases). CDR1 is SGHDN, CDR2 FVKESK, per germline. Between the trimmed V and J ends, which lost 1 base and 3 bases, there was a span of 12 bases. The CDR3 runs to 15 residues. The CDR3 reads CASSQVQGGDYGYTF. In DNA, the CDR3 is TGTGCCAGCAGCCAAGTCCAGGGAGGTGACTATGGCTACACCTTC.

The V and J genes are TRBV7-9 and TRBJ2-1, with TRBD1 matching 9 bases. Per the germline V gene, CDR1 is SEHNR and CDR2 is FQNEAQ (reference sequence). The CDR3 has 15 residues. After removal of 1 base from V and 6 bases from J, the junction contained 4 bases not matched to a gene. The DNA for the CDR3 is TGTGCCAGCAGCTTAGACAGGGGGCTGGTCAATGAGCAGTTCTTC. This encodes CASSLDRGLVNEQFF.

A single count supports this clone. The chain has TRBV2 and TRBJ2-3; weak D call: TRBD1 (5 bases). Germline V lookup: CDR1 SNHLY, CDR2 FYNNEI. V was cut by 3 bases and J by 3 bases, with 10 bases left in between. The CDR3 contains 14 residues. The CDR3: CASSELAGTDTQYF. In DNA, the CDR3 is TGTGCCAGCAGTGAGTTGGCAGGGACAGATACGCAGTATTTT. Based on the CDR3 plus reference TRBV2 and TRBJ2-3, the full variable domain is EPEVTQTPSHQVTQMGQEVILRCVPISNHLYFYWYRQILGQKVEFLVSFYNNEISEKSEIFDDQFSVERPDGSNFTLKIRSTKLEDSAMYFCASSELAGTDTQYFGPGTRLTVL.

V gene TRBV25-1 combines with J gene TRBJ2-1; D gene ambiguous. Germline assignment: CDR1 MGHDK and CDR2 SYGVNS. Trimming stripped 10 bases from V and 10 bases from J, with 14 bases between. The CDR3 spans 11 residues. In DNA, the CDR3 is TGTGCCACAAAGGCCGTCCGAGAGCAGTTCTTC. Residues: CATKAVREQFF.

The chain employs TRBV4-2 and TRBJ2-7, with TRBD2 matching 10 bases. The germline V gene has CDR1 LGHNA and CDR2 YNFKEQ. With 5 bases clipped from V and 2 bases from J, the junction kept 6 bases outside the gene matches. The CDR3 is made up of 15 amino acids. The CDR3, as DNA: TGTGCCAGCAGCACCCTAGCGGGAGAACCCTACGAGCAGTACTTC. Translated, it gives CASSTLAGEPYEQYF.

This chain uses TRBV27 with TRBJ2-7; TRBD1 matches at 9 bases. Unmatched junction bases numbered 11, after V lost 6 bases and J lost 5 bases. The germline V gene has CDR1 MNHEY and CDR2 SMNVEV (reference sequence). CDR3 length equals 15 residues. The CDR3 DNA sequence: TGTGCCAGCAGCTTTCCCGGGACAGGGTTCCACGAGCAGTACTTC. Translating it yields CASSFPGTGFHEQYF.

The rearrangement uses TRBV28 and TRBJ1-5, with D hard to call. Trimming stripped 3 bases from V and 0 bases from J, with 6 bases between. Germline CDR1 MDHEN, CDR2 SYDVKM. This CDR3 spans 14 amino acids. DNA for the CDR3: TGTGCCAGCAGTTTTCTGAATAGCAATCAGCCCCAGCATTTT. It is translated as CASSFLNSNQPQHF.

The chain joins TRBV4-2 to TRBJ2-2, with a weak D call TRBD2 (6 bases). Germline CDR1 LGHNA, CDR2 YNFKEQ. Between the trimmed V and J ends, which lost 1 base and 3 bases, there was a span of 15 bases. The CDR3 covers 17 residues. The CDR3 region is CASSQAGSEGDTGELFF. The CDR3, as DNA: TGTGCCAGCAGCCAAGCCGGATCGGAGGGCGACACCGGGGAGCTGTTTTTT.

This chain joins TRBV7-9 and TRBJ2-7, with 8 bases aligning to TRBD2. The CDR3 loop spans 13 amino acids. Germline CDR1 and CDR2: SEHNR and FQNEAQ (reference sequence). Losses at the gene ends were 1 base for V and 11 bases for J; bases not matched to a gene: 7. Here the CDR3 reads CASSLGDSGKKYF. The CDR3, as DNA: TGTGCCAGCAGCTTAGGAGATAGCGGGAAGAAGTACTTC.

The rearrangement uses TRBV7-8 and TRBJ1-3, with D perhaps matching TRBD1 (5 bases). The V end lost 0 bases, the J end lost 2 bases, and 14 bases lay between the germline ends. Germline values: CDR1 SGHVS, CDR2 FQNEAQ. The CDR3 runs 17 residues. CDR3 sequence: CASSLALSWGAGNTIYF. The CDR3 DNA reads TGTGCCAGCAGCTTAGCATTATCATGGGGGGCTGGAAACACCATATATTTT.